This is a list of T cell receptor beta chains from one sample in a study of CD4 T cells in relation to SARS-CoV-2 and coronaviruses. Data came from immunoSEQ multiplex PCR; TCRdb stores just in-frame clones and leaves some out. Altogether approximately 70,000 clones are present, 93% being singletons, with the ten largest covering 0.2% to 0.25%. Material for sequencing was naive CD4+ T cells from PBMCs. The receptors were sampled from a human donor in good health. CDR3s include the opening cysteine and the closing phenylalanine or tryptophan. Each record gives: V gene, clone size, J gene, D gene, CDR3 protein, CDR3 DNA. A D gene is named only where the DNA matches it firmly. Rows may omit the clone size; those that give it use once, few, many or a size class.

TRBV5-1	NA	TRBJ2-5	TRBD2	CASRAGVETQYF	TGCGCCAGCAGAGCGGGAGTAGAGACCCAGTACTTC
TRBV5-1	NA	TRBJ2-2	NA	CASSLGISGTGELFF	TGCGCCAGCAGCTTGGGGATCTCCGGCACCGGGGAGCTGTTTTTT
TRBV5-1	NA	TRBJ1-1	NA	CASSLGGNTEAFF	TGCGCCAGCAGCTTGGGCGGGAACACTGAAGCTTTCTTT
TRBV18	NA	TRBJ2-1	NA	CASSPPPQGIVGEQFF	TGTGCCAGCTCACCACCGCCCCAGGGAATAGTTGGTGAGCAGTTCTTC
TRBV9	once	TRBJ2-3	NA	CASSVERGDTQYF	TGTGCCAGCAGCGTAGAACGGGGAGATACGCAGTATTTT
TRBV28	NA	TRBJ1-1	NA	CASKLATEAFF	TGTGCCAGCAAGCTGGCCACTGAAGCTTTCTTT
TRBV18	NA	TRBJ2-7	NA	CASSGGGAYEQYF	TGTGCCAGCTCAGGGGGCGGAGCCTACGAGCAGTACTTC
TRBV3-1/TRBV3-2	NA	TRBJ2-1	NA	CASRGSNEQFF	TGTGCCAGCCGGGGGAGCAATGAGCAGTTCTTC
TRBV28	NA	TRBJ1-2	NA	CASSLALYGYTF	TGTGCCAGCAGTTTAGCCCTCTATGGCTACACCTTC
TRBV2	NA	TRBJ2-1	TRBD2	CASSGGEAAIEQFF	TGTGCCAGCTCCGGGGGGGAGGCAGCCATTGAGCAGTTCTTC
TRBV18	NA	TRBJ2-7	NA	CASSPRGSLYEDEQYF	TGTGCCAGCTCACCCCGGGGGTCACTCTACGAGGACGAGCAGTACTTC
TRBV4-1	NA	TRBJ1-4	NA	CASSQVAGNEKLFF	TGCGCCAGCAGCCAAGTGGCAGGAAATGAAAAACTGTTTTTT
TRBV28	NA	TRBJ1-1	NA	CASSFADTVEAFF	TGTGCCAGCAGTTTCGCCGATACTGTAGAAGCTTTCTTT
TRBV9	NA	TRBJ1-1	NA	CASSVGGSLNTEAFF	TGTGCCAGCAGCGTAGGGGGCAGTTTGAACACTGAAGCTTTCTTT
TRBV23-1	once	TRBJ2-5	TRBD1	CASSQSPRGYQETQYF	TGCGCCAGCAGTCAATCACCCAGGGGGTACCAAGAGACCCAGTACTTC
TRBV28	NA	TRBJ1-5	NA	CASRHTGTDFLGNQPQHF	TGTGCCAGCAGACATACCGGGACGGATTTCCTTGGGAATCAGCCCCAGCATTTT
TRBV9	NA	TRBJ1-1	NA	CASTPRSMNTEAFF	TGTGCCAGCACCCCCCGTTCCATGAACACTGAAGCTTTCTTT
TRBV12-3/TRBV12-4	NA	TRBJ2-1	NA	CASSFMNDVEQFF	TGTGCCAGCAGTTTTATGAACGACGTCGAGCAGTTCTTC
TRBV7-9	NA	TRBJ2-2	TRBD1	CASIKDRGTGELFF	TGTGCCAGCATCAAAGACAGGGGAACCGGGGAGCTGTTTTTT
TRBV7-2	NA	TRBJ2-1	TRBD2	CASSFWRGGGNEQFF	TGTGCCAGCAGCTTTTGGCGGGGGGGCGGGAATGAGCAGTTCTTC
TRBV28	NA	TRBJ1-1	NA	CASSLTRSDTEAFF	TGTGCCAGCAGTTTGACCAGATCCGACACTGAAGCTTTCTTT
TRBV10-3	NA	TRBJ1-2	TRBD1	CAISEFQGQGAAGYTF	TGTGCCATCAGTGAGTTCCAAGGACAGGGGGCGGCTGGCTACACCTTC
TRBV4-3	once	TRBJ1-2	NA	CASSQDGRGRVNGYTF	TGCGCCAGCAGCCAAGATGGCCGGGGGAGGGTCAATGGCTACACCTTC
TRBV5-1	NA	TRBJ2-1	NA	CASNQMSSYNEQFF	TGCGCCAGCAACCAGATGAGCTCCTACAATGAGCAGTTCTTC
TRBV6-2/TRBV6-3	NA	TRBJ2-2	NA	CASSYHQGKNTGELFF	TGTGCCAGCAGTTACCATCAGGGGAAAAACACCGGGGAGCTGTTTTTT
TRBV5-1	NA	TRBJ2-1	TRBD2	CASSLAPAGGYNEQFF	TGCGCCAGCAGCTTGGCCCCTGCGGGAGGCTACAATGAGCAGTTCTTC
TRBV7-2	NA	TRBJ2-7	TRBD1	CASSTRGRYEQYF	TGTGCCAGCAGTACTAGGGGGCGCTACGAGCAGTACTTC
TRBV4-1	NA	TRBJ2-7	NA	CASSPPEGSYEQYF	TGCGCCAGCAGCCCCCCGGAGGGATCCTACGAGCAGTACTTC
TRBV3-1/TRBV3-2	once	TRBJ1-6	NA	CASSRRTANSPLHF	TGTGCCAGCAGCCGACGGACAGCTAATTCACCCCTCCACTTT
TRBV7-3	NA	TRBJ2-2	TRBD2	CASSSGQAGTGELFF	TGTGCCAGCAGCTCCGGACAAGCGGGGACCGGGGAGCTGTTTTTT
TRBV12-5	NA	TRBJ2-2	NA	CASGLVNSRNTGELFF	TGTGCTAGTGGTTTGGTAAACTCGCGGAACACCGGGGAGCTGTTTTTT
TRBV29-1	NA	TRBJ2-1	TRBD2	CSGDSGGNEQFF	TGCAGCGGGGATAGCGGGGGGAATGAGCAGTTCTTC
TRBV9	NA	TRBJ2-6	NA	CASSEGGGSGANVLTF	TGTGCCAGCAGCGAAGGAGGTGGGTCTGGGGCCAACGTCCTGACTTTC